The next 5 T cell receptor beta chains were all read from a single sample in a study of blood T cell dynamics during melanoma immunotherapy. Assay: immunoSEQ multiplex PCR; the TCRdb copy retains only in-frame clones and omits some. The table has about 11,000 clones, more than 70% seen once. Time point: week 3, after first cycle of checkpoint inhibitor. The specimen comprised blood, sampled from a patient treated with checkpoint blockade. The source of these receptors is a human donor with melanoma.

The chain is built from TRBV28 and TRBJ2-1; D not resolved. The CDR3 spans 15 residues. CDR1 and CDR2 from the germline V gene are MDHEN and SYDVKM. Trimming shortened V by 3 bases and J by 0 bases, and 9 bases separated the two germline ends. The CDR3 sequence: CASSFSPSSYNEQFF. Written as DNA, the CDR3 is TGTGCCAGCAGTTTTAGTCCGAGCTCCTACAATGAGCAGTTCTTC.

The CDR3: CASSNTGTSGETQYF. The CDR3 DNA is TGTGCCAGCAGCAACACCGGGACTAGCGGGGAGACCCAGTACTTC. The V and J genes are TRBV7-9 and TRBJ2-5, with TRBD2 identical over 12 bases. Germline V lookup: CDR1 SEHNR, CDR2 FQNEAQ (reference sequence). This CDR3 has 15 residues. V shed 5 bases and J 5 bases; nucleotides not matched to a gene: 6.

The chain joins TRBV13 to TRBJ1-2; the D is unclear. This CDR3 region has 15 residues. Germline V gives CDR1 PRHDT, CDR2 FYEKMQ (reference sequence). The V gene lost 0 bases and the J gene lost 3 bases, with 11 bases spanning the gap. This CDR3 is CASSLGLQRHYGYTF. Here the CDR3 DNA reads TGTGCCAGCAGCTTAGGCCTCCAGCGTCACTATGGCTACACCTTC.

The rearrangement joins TRBV4-2 to TRBJ1-6; D gene uncertain. The V gene lost 0 bases and the J gene lost 7 bases, with 7 bases spanning the gap. This CDR3 has 14 amino acids. Germline assignment: CDR1 LGHNA and CDR2 YNFKEQ. CDR3 DNA sequence: TGTGCCAGCAGCCAAGATATCGGGAATTCACCCCTCCACTTT. Translation: CASSQDIGNSPLHF.

This chain links TRBV27 with TRBJ1-6, with TRBD1 identical over 9 bases. Looked up from germline, CDR1 is MNHEY and CDR2 is SMNVEV (reference sequence). This CDR3 has 14 residues. V lost 9 bases and J lost 8; bases outside the gene matches: 8. CDR3 DNA sequence: TGTGCCAGGACGCCCTACAGGGGGCATTCACCCCTCCACTTT. Translated: CARTPYRGHSPLHF.